This T cell receptor (beta chain) was recovered during a study of CD8+CD57+ T cells in acquired aplastic anemia. Study-wide context: Quantities of DNA derived from sorted CD4+ and CD8+ cells averaged approximately 3 ug. Study-wide results and limits: For CD8+ Simpson's diversity, patients and controls showed no significant difference.

Genomic DNA constituted the template upon which TCR beta VDJ and CDR3 profiling was performed. A single record per CDR3 protein comes from TCRdb applying MiXCR to the reads. The sample yields under 350,000 distinct CDR3 sequences, around three fifths seen once. Notes on this clonotype: The antigen is unknown.

Selection for sequencing was limited to patients who had shown CD8+CD57+ cell expansion by flow cytometry. Blood came from patients not yet given any therapy. Sequenced: sorted CD4+, CD8+, or CD8+CD57+ T cells (not recorded which) from PBMCs. The sequence came from a human donor with aplastic anemia.

CDR3 region: CASSRNQPQYF. Written as DNA, the CDR3 is TGTGCCAGCAGCAGGAATCAGCCCCAGTACTTC. This chain connects TRBV7-3 to TRBJ2-5; D is uncertain. V dropped 5 bases and J dropped 9 bases, with 10 bases sitting between them. The V gene's germline CDR1 is SGHTA and CDR2 FQGTGA. There are 11 residues in the CDR3.